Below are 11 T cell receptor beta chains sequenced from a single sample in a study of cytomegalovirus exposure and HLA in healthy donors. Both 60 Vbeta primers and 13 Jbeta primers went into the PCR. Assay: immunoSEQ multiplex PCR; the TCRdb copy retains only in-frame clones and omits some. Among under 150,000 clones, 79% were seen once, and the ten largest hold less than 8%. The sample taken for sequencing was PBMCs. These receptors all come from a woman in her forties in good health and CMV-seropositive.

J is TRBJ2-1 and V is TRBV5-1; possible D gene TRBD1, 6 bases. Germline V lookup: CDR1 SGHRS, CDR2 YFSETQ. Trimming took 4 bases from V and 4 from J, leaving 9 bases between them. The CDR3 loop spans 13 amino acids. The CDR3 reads CASSPTGYNEQFF. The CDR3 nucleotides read TGCGCCAGCAGCCCCACAGGGTACAATGAGCAGTTCTTC.

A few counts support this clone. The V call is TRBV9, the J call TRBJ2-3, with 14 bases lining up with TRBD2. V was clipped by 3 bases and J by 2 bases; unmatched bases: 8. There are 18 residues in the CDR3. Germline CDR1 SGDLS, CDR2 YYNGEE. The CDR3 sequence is CASSERAGLAGDTDTQYF. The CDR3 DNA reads TGTGCCAGCAGCGAGAGGGCGGGACTAGCGGGGGACACAGATACGCAGTATTTT.

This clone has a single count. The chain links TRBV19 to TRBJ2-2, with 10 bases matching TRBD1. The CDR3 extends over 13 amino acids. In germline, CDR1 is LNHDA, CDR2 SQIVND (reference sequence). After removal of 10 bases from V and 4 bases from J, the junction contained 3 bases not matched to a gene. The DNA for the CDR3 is TGTGCCACCGGGACAGGGGTCACCGGGGAGCTGTTTTTT. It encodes CATGTGVTGELFF.

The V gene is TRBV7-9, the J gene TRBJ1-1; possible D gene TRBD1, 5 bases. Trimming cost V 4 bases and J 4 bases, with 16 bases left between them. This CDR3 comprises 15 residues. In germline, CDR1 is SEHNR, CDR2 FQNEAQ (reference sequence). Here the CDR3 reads CASSSQRQIATEAFF. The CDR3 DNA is TGTGCCAGCAGCTCCCAGCGACAGATAGCCACTGAAGCTTTCTTT.

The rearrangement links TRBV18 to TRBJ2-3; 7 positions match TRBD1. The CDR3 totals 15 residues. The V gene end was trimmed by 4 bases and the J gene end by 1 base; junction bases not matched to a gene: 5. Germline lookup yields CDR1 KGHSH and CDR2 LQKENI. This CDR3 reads CASSLRDRRTDTQYF. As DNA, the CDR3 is TGTGCCAGCTCACTAAGGGACAGACGCACAGATACGCAGTATTTT.

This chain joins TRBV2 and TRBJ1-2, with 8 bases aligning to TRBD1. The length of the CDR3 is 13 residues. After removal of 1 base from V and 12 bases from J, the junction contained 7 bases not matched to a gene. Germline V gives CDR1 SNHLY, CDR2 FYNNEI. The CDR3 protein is CASSEGPAGGHTF. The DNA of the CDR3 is TGTGCCAGCAGTGAAGGGCCGGCAGGGGGCCACACCTTC.

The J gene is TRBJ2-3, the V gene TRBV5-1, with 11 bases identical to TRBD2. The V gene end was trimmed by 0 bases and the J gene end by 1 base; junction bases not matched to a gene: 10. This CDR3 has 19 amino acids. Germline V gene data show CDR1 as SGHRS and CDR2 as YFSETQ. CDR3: CASSLDTPPGLAGTDTQYF. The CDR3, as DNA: TGCGCCAGCAGCTTGGACACACCCCCGGGACTAGCGGGCACAGATACGCAGTATTTT.

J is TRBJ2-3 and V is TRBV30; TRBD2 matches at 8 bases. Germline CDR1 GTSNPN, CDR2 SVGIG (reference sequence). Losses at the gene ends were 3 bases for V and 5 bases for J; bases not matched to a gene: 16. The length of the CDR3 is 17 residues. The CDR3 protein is CAWSITGGGGPLDTQYF. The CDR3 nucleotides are TGTGCCTGGAGCATCACGGGGGGCGGGGGGCCCCTAGATACGCAGTATTTT.

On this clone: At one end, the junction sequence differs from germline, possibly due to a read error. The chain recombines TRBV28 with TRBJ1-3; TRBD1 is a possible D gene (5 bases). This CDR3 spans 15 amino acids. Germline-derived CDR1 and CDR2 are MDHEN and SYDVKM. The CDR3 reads CAGRAPLSSGNTIYF. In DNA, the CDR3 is TGTGCCGGCAGGGCCCCATTAAGCTCTGGAAACACCATATATTTT.

The CDR3 nucleotides are TGTGCCAGCTCAGAGGGACTAGCGGCAAACTACGAGCAGTACTTC. As protein: CASSEGLAANYEQYF. The V gene is TRBV18, the J gene TRBJ2-7, with 11 bases lining up with TRBD2. Germline V gives CDR1 KGHSH, CDR2 LQKENI. CDR3 length: 15 amino acids. Trimming at V came to 5 bases and at J to 3 bases, leaving 6 bases not matched to a gene.

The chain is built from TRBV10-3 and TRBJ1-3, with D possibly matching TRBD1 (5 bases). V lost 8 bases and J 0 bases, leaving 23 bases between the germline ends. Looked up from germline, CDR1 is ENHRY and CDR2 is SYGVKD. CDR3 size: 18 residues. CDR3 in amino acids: CAIGVASGRGYSGNTIYF. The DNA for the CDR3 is TGTGCCATCGGTGTGGCTAGTGGGAGGGGATACTCTGGAAACACCATATATTTT.